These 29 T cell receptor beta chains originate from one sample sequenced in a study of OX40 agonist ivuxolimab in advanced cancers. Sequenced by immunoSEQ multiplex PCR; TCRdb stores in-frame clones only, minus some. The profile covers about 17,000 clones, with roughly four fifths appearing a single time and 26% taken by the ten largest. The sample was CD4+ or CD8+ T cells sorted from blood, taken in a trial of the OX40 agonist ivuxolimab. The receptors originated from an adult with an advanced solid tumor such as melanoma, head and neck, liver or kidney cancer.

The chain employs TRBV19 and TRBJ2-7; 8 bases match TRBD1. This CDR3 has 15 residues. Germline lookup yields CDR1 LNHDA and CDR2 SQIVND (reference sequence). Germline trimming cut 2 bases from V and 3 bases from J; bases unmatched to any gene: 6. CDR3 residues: CASSITRGPVYEQYF. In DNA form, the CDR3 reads TGTGCCAGTAGTATAACCAGGGGGCCGGTCTACGAGCAGTACTTC.

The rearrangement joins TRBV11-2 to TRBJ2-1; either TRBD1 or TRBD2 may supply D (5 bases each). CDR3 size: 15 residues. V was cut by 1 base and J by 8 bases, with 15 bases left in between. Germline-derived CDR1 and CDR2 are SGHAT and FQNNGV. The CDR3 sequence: CASSLVVGEIDEQFF. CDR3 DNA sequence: TGTGCCAGCAGCTTAGTGGTGGGGGAAATAGATGAGCAGTTCTTC.

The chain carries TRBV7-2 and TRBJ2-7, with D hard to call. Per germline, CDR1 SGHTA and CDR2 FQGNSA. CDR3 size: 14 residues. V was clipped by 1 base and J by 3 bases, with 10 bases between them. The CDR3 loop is CASSLDMLLYEQYF. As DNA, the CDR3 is TGTGCCAGCAGCTTAGATATGCTCCTCTACGAGCAGTACTTC.

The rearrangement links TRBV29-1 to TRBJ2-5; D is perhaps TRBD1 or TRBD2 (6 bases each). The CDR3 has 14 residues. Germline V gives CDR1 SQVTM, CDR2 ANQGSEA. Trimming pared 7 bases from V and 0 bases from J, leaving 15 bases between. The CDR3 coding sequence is TGCAGCGCGTTAGGGGGGCAGGACCAAGAGACCCAGTACTTC. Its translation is CSALGGQDQETQYF.

The CDR3: CASSFGTGIDYGYTF. DNA for the CDR3: TGTGCCAGCAGCTTTGGGACAGGGATCGACTATGGCTACACCTTC. The rearrangement uses TRBV7-2 and TRBJ1-2; TRBD1 agrees at 9 bases. CDR3 size: 15 residues. J gave up 3 bases and V 3 bases, and 5 bases lay outside the gene matches. Germline CDR1 reads SGHTA; CDR2 reads FQGNSA.

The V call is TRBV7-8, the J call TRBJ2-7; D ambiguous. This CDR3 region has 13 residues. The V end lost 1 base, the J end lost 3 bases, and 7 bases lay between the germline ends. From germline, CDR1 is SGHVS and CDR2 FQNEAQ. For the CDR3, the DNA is TGTGCCAGCAGCTTAGGGCAACTCTACGAGCAGTACTTC. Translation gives CASSLGQLYEQYF.

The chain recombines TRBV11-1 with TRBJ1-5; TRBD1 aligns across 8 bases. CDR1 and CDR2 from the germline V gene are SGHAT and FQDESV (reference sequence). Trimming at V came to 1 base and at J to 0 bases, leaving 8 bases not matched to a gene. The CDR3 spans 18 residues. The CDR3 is CASSLEGQEAYSNQPQHF. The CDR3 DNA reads TGTGCCAGCAGCTTAGAGGGACAGGAGGCTTATAGCAATCAGCCCCAGCATTTT.

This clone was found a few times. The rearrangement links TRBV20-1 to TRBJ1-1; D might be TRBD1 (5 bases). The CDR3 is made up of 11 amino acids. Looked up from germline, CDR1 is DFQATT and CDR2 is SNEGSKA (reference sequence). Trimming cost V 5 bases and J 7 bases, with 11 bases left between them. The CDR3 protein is CSAWWGFEAFF. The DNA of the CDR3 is TGCAGTGCTTGGTGGGGGTTTGAAGCTTTCTTT.

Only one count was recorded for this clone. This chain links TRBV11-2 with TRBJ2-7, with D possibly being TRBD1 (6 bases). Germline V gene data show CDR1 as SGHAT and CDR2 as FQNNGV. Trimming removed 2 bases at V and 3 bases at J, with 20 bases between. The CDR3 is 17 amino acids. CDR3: CASSLYPRGFGVYEQYF. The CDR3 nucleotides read TGTGCCAGCAGCTTATACCCCAGGGGTTTTGGGGTCTACGAGCAGTACTTC.

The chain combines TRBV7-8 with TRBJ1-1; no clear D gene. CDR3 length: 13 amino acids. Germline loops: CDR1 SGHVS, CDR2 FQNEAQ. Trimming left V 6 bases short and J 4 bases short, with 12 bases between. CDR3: CASSSPLTTEAFF. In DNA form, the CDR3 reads TGTGCCAGCAGTTCTCCGTTGACCACTGAAGCTTTCTTT.

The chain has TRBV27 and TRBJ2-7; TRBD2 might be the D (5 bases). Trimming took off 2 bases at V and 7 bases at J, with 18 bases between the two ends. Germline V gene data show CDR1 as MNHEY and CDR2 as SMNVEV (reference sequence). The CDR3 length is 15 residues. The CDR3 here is CASSLAGPTGKEQYF. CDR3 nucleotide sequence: TGTGCCAGCAGTTTAGCGGGCCCGACCGGTAAGGAGCAGTACTTC.

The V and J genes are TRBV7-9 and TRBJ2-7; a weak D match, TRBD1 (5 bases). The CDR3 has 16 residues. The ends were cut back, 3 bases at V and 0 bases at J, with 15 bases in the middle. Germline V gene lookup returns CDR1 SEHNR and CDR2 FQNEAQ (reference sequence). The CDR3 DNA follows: TGTGCCAGCAGCTTGAATATGGGGCAGGCCTCCTACGAGCAGTACTTC. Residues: CASSLNMGQASYEQYF.

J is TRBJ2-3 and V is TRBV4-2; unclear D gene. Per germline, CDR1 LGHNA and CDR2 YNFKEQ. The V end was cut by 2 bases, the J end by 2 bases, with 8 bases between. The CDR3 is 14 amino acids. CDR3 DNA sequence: TGTGCCAGCAGCCAAAGCCGTACCACAGATACGCAGTATTTT. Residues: CASSQSRTTDTQYF.

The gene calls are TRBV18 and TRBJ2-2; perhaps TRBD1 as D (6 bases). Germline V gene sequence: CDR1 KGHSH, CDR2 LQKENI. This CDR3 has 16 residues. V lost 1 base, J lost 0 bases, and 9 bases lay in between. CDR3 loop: CASSPLGDTNTGELFF. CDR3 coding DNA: TGTGCCAGCTCACCACTTGGGGACACGAACACCGGGGAGCTGTTTTTT.

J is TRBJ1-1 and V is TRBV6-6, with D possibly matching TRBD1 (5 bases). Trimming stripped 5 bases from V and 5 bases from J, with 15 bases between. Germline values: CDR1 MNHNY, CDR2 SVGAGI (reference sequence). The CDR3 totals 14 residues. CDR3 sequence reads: CASSGDEGMTEAFF. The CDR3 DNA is TGTGCCAGCAGTGGTGATGAGGGGATGACTGAAGCTTTCTTT.

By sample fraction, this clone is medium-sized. DNA of the CDR3: TGCGCCAGCAGCCAAGGAACGGGGCCTGGGGAAAAACTGTTTTTT. It yields the protein CASSQGTGPGEKLFF. This chain uses TRBV4-3 with TRBJ1-4; a possible D gene is TRBD1 (5 bases). The CDR3 has 15 residues. V was pared by 1 base and J by 8 bases, with 14 bases between. In germline, CDR1 is LGHNA, CDR2 YSLEER.

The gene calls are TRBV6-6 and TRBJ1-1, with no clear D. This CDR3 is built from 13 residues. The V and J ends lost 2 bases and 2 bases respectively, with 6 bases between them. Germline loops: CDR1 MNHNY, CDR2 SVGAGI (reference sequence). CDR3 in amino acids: CASSYVANTEAFF. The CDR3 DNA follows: TGTGCCAGCAGTTACGTGGCTAACACTGAAGCTTTCTTT.

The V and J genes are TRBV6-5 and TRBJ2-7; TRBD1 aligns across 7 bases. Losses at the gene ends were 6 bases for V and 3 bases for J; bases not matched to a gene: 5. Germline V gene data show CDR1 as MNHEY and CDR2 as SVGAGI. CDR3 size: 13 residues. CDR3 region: CASSLGQNYEQYF. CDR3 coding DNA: TGTGCCAGCAGCCTGGGACAGAACTACGAGCAGTACTTC.

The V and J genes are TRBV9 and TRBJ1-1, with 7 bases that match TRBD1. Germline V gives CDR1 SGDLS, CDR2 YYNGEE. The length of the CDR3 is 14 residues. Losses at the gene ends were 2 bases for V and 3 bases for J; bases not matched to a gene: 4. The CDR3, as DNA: TGTGCCAGCAGCGTCAGAGGGACAGACACTGAAGCTTTCTTT. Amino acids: CASSVRGTDTEAFF. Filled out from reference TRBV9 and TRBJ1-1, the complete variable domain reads DSGVTQTPKHLITATGQRVTLRCSPRSGDLSVYWYQQSLDQGLQFLIQYYNGEERAKGNILERFSAQQFPDLHSELNLSSLELGDSALYFCASSVRGTDTEAFFGQGTRLTVV.

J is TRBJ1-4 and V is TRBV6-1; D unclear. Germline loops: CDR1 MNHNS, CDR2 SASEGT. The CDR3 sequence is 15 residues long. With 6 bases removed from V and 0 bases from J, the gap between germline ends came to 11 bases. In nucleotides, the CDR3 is TGTGCCAGCAGCGGAAGACTCACAACTAATGAAAAACTGTTTTTT. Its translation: CASSGRLTTNEKLFF.

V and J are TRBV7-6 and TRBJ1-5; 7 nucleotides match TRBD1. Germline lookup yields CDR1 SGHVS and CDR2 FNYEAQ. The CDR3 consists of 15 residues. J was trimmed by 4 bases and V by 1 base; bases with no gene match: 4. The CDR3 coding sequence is TGTGCCAGCAGCTTAGAGGACAGGACTAATCAGCCCCAGCATTTT. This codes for CASSLEDRTNQPQHF. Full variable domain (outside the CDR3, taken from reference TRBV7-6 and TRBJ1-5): GAGVSQSPRYKVTKRGQDVALRCDPISGHVSLYWYRQALGQGPEFLTYFNYEAQQDKSGLPNDRFSAERPEGSISTLTIQRTEQRDSAMYRCASSLEDRTNQPQHFGDGTRLSIL.

The CDR3 coding sequence is TGCGCCAGCAGCCAACGTCTAGCGGGAGCGTACAATGAGCAGTTCTTC. Its translation is CASSQRLAGAYNEQFF. V is TRBV4-3 and J is TRBJ2-1, with 10 bases aligning to TRBD2. J gave up 4 bases and V 2 bases, and 5 bases lay outside the gene matches. This CDR3 contains 16 residues. Germline V gives CDR1 LGHNA, CDR2 YSLEER.

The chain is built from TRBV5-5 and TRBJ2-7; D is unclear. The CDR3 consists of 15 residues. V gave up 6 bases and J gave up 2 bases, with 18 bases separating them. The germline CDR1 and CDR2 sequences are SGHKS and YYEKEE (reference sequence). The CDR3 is CASTLASIPPYEQYF. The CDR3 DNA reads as TGTGCCAGCACCTTAGCCTCAATACCCCCCTACGAGCAGTACTTC.

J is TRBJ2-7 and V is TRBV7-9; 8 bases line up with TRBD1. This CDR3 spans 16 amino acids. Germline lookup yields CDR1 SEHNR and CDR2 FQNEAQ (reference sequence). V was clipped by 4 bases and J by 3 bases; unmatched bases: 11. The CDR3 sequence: CASSSGQDMWNYEQYF. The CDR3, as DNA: TGTGCCAGCAGCTCGGGACAGGACATGTGGAACTACGAGCAGTACTTC.

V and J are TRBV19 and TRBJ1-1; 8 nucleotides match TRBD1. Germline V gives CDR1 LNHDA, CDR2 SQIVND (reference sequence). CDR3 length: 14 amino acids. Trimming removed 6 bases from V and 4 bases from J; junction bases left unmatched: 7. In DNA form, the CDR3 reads TGTGCCAGTAGCACAATGGACAGGGTCACTGAAGCTTTCTTT. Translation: CASSTMDRVTEAFF.

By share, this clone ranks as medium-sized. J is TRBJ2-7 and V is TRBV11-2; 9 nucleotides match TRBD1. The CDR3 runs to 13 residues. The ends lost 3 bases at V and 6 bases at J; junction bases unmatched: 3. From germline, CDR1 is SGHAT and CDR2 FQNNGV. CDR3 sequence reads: CASSFGTGIEQYF. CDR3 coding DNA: TGTGCCAGCAGCTTTGGGACAGGGATCGAGCAGTACTTC.

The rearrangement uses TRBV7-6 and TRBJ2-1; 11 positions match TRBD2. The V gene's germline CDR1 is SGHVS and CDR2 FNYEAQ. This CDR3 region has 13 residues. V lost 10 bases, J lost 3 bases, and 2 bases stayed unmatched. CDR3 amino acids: CATGTSGYNEQFF. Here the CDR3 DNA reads TGTGCCACGGGGACTAGCGGCTACAATGAGCAGTTCTTC.

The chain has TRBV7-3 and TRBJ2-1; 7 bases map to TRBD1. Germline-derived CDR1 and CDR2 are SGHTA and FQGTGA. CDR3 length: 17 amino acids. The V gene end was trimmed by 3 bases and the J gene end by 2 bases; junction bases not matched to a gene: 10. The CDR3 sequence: CASSLWGQNSTYNEQFF. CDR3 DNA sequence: TGTGCCAGCAGCTTGTGGGGACAGAATAGCACCTACAATGAGCAGTTCTTC.

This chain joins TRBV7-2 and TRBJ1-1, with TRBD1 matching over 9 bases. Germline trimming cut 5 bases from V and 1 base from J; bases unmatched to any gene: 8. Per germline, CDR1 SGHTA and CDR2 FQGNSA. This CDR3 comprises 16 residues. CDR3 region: CASSASRGQGNTEAFF. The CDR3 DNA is TGTGCCAGCAGCGCATCCAGGGGACAGGGGAACACTGAAGCTTTCTTT.